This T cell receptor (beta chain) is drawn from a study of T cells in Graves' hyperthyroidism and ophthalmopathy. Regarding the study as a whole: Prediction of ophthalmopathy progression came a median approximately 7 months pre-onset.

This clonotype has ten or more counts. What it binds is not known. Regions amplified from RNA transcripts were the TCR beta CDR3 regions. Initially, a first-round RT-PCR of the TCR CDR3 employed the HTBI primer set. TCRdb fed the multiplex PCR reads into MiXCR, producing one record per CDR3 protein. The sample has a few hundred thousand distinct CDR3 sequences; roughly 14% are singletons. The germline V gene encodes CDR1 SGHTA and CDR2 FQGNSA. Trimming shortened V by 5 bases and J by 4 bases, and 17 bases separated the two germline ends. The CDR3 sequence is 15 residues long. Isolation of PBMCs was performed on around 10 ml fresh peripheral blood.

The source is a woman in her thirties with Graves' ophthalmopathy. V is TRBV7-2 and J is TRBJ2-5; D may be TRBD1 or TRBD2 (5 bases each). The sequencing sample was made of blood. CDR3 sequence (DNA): TGTGCCAGCAGCGTCGGGGCAGGTTCGGGAGAGACCCAGTACTTC. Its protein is CASSVGAGSGETQYF.